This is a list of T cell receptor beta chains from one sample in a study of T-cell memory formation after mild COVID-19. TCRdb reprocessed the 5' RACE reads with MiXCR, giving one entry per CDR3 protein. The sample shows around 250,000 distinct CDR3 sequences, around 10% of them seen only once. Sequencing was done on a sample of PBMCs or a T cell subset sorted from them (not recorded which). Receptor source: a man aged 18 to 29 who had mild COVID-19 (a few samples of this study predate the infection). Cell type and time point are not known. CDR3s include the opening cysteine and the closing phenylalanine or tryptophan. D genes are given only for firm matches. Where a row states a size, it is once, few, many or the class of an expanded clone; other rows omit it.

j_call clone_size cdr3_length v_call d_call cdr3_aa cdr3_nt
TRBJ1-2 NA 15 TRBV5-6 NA CASSLYRQEGYGYTF TGTGCCAGCAGCTTGTATCGACAGGAGGGGTATGGCTACACCTTC
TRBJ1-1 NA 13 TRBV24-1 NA CATSDFTGTEAFF TGTGCCACCAGTGATTTTACGGGGACTGAAGCTTTCTTT
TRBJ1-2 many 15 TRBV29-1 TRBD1 CSAEGFRGANYGYTF TGCAGCGCCGAAGGGTTCAGGGGGGCTAACTATGGCTACACCTTC
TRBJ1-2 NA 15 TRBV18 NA CASSPMGLSRDGYTF TGTGCCAGCTCACCAATGGGCCTCTCTAGGGATGGCTACACCTTC
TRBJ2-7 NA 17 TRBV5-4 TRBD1 CASSLAVTGGHSYEQYF TGTGCCAGCAGCTTGGCCGTGACAGGGGGCCACTCCTACGAGCAGTACTTC
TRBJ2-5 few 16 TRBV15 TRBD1 CATGSGTGILAETQYF TGTGCCACCGGCTCCGGGACAGGGATTCTCGCGGAGACCCAGTACTTC
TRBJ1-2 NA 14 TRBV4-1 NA CASSPPGGNYGYTF TGCGCCAGCAGCCCTCCAGGAGGGAACTATGGCTACACCTTC
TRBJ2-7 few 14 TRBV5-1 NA CASSFGGTTYEQYF TGCGCCAGCAGCTTCGGCGGGACGACCTACGAGCAGTACTTC
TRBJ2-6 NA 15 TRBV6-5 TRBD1 CASSQTGEGANVLTF TGTGCCAGCAGTCAGACAGGGGAGGGGGCCAACGTCCTGACTTTC
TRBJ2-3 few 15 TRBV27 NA CASGHRQTSTDTQYF TGTGCCAGCGGGCATCGACAGACTAGCACAGATACGCAGTATTTT
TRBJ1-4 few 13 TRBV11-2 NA CASSLDGNEKLFF TGTGCCAGCAGCTTAGACGGGAATGAAAAACTGTTTTTT
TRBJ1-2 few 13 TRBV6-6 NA CASSYGETYGYTF TGTGCCAGCAGTTACGGAGAGACGTATGGCTACACCTTC
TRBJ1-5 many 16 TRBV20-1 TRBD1 CSARTGEGYSNQPQHF TGCAGTGCCAGAACAGGGGAGGGGTATAGCAATCAGCCCCAGCATTTT
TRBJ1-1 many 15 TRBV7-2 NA CASTFEGGGHRAAFF TGTGCCAGTACGTTCGAGGGAGGGGGACATAGGGCAGCTTTCTTT
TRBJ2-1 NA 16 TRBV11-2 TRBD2 CASSLGAGASNNEQFF TGTGCCAGCAGCTTAGGAGCGGGGGCCTCCAACAATGAGCAGTTCTTC
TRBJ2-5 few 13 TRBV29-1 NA CSVSRQDQETQYF TGCAGCGTTTCTAGGCAGGACCAAGAGACCCAGTACTTC
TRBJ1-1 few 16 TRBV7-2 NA CASSLAGGFPNTEAFF TGTGCCAGCAGCTTAGCGGGGGGGTTCCCGAACACTGAAGCTTTCTTT
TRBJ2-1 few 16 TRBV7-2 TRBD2 CASSSGLAGGVDEQFF TGTGCCAGCAGCTCTGGACTAGCGGGGGGGGTTGATGAGCAGTTCTTC
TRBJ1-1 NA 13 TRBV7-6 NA CASSPEAVTEAFF TGTGCCAGCAGCCCAGAGGCGGTTACTGAAGCTTTCTTT
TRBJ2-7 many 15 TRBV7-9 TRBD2 CASSFSGGGSYEQYF TGTGCCAGCAGCTTTAGCGGGGGGGGATCCTACGAGCAGTACTTC
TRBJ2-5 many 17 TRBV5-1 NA CASSLGADTTERETQYF TGCGCCAGCAGCTTGGGTGCGGACACAACGGAACGAGAGACCCAGTACTTC
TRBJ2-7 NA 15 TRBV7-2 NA CASSFGPGGSYEQYF TGTGCCAGCAGCTTCGGGCCCGGTGGTTCTTACGAGCAGTACTTC
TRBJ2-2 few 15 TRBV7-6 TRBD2 CASSPSGGTSGELFF TGTGCCAGCAGCCCTAGCGGGGGGACGTCCGGGGAGCTGTTTTTT
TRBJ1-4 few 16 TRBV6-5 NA CASSPRGGPFNEKLFF TGTGCCAGCAGCCCTCGGGGGGGGCCCTTTAATGAAAAACTGTTTTTT
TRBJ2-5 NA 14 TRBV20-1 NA CSAVIGGQQETQYF TGCAGTGCCGTTATAGGGGGGCAGCAAGAGACCCAGTACTTC
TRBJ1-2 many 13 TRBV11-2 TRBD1 CASSIDRDYGYTF TGTGCCAGCAGCATCGACAGGGACTATGGCTACACCTTC
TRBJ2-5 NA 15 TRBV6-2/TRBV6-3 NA CASSYSWQGKETQYF TGTGCCAGCAGTTACTCGTGGCAGGGAAAAGAGACCCAGTACTTC
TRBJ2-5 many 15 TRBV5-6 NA CASSSGPSYQETQYF TGTGCCAGCAGCTCGGGACCCTCGTACCAAGAGACCCAGTACTTC
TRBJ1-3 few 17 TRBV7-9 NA CASSLSTIWAGRNTIYF TGTGCCAGCAGCTTAAGCACCATTTGGGCAGGAAGGAACACCATATATTTT
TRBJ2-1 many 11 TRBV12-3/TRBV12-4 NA CASSFGDEQFF TGTGCCAGCAGTTTCGGAGATGAGCAGTTCTTC
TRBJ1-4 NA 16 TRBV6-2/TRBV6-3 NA CASTPGRATTNEKLFF TGTGCCAGCACGCCGGGGCGGGCGACGACTAATGAAAAACTGTTTTTT
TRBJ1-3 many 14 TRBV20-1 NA CSAQRRSSGNTIYF TGCAGTGCTCAGAGGCGAAGCTCTGGAAACACCATATATTTT
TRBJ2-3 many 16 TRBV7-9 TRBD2 CASSPRGRGGADTQYF TGTGCCAGCAGCCCCCGTGGGCGGGGGGGCGCAGATACGCAGTATTTT
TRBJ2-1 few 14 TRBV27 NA CASSPTDRFNEQFF TGTGCCAGCAGCCCCACGGACAGATTCAATGAGCAGTTCTTC
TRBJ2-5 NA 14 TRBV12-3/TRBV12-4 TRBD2 CASSLGLAGNTQYF TGTGCCAGCAGTTTAGGGCTAGCGGGGAACACCCAGTACTTC
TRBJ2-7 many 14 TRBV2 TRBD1 CARSSGQGTYEQYF TGTGCCAGAAGCTCGGGACAGGGCACCTACGAGCAGTACTTC
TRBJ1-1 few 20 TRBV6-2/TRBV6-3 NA CASSYAGPAGGTPLNTEAFF TGTGCCAGCAGTTACGCCGGTCCCGCAGGTGGAACCCCCTTGAACACTGAAGCTTTCTTT
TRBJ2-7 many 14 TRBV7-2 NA CASSLGLAFYEQYF TGTGCCAGCAGCTTAGGTCTAGCGTTCTACGAGCAGTACTTC
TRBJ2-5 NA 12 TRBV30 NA CAWSPSGETQYF TGTGCCTGGAGTCCCTCGGGGGAGACCCAGTACTTC
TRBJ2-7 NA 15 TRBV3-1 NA CASSQDRGRTYEQYF TGTGCCAGCAGCCAAGATAGGGGAAGGACCTACGAGCAGTACTTC
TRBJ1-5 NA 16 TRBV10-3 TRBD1 CAISESTGLGNQPQHF TGTGCCATCAGTGAGTCGACAGGGCTTGGCAATCAGCCCCAGCATTTT
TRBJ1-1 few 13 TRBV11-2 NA CASSPHMNTEAFF TGTGCCAGCAGCCCCCACATGAACACTGAAGCTTTCTTT
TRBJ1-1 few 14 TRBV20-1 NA CSARDPRSGTEAFF TGCAGTGCTAGAGATCCGAGGTCGGGCACTGAAGCTTTCTTT
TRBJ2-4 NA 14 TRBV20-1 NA CSAGGRLAKNIQYF TGCAGTGCGGGGGGACGGCTAGCCAAAAACATTCAGTACTTC
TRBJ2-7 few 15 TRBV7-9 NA CASSSSPLDRYEQYF TGTGCCAGCAGCTCTAGTCCCCTTGATAGATACGAGCAGTACTTC
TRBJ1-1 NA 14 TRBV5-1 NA CASGLDRPSAEAFF TGCGCCAGCGGTTTAGACAGGCCGTCGGCTGAAGCTTTCTTT
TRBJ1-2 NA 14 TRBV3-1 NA CASSQDTLNYGYTF TGTGCCAGCAGCCAAGATACCCTTAACTATGGCTACACCTTC
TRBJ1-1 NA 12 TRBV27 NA CASSGVGGKAFF TGTGCCAGCAGCGGGGTGGGGGGGAAAGCTTTCTTT
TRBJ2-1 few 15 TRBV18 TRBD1 CASSPRDRVVNEQFF TGTGCCAGCTCACCTCGAGACAGGGTGGTGAATGAGCAGTTCTTC